This is a list of T cell receptor beta chains from one sample in a study of cytomegalovirus exposure and HLA in healthy donors. Sequencing was performed with immunoSEQ multiplex PCR; in TCRdb, only in-frame clones are kept and a portion is missing. The table has about 160,000 clones, roughly 72% seen once. Sequencing was performed on PBMCs. Receptors originate from a man aged 35-49 years in good health and CMV-seropositive. CDR3s include the opening cysteine and the closing phenylalanine or tryptophan. A D gene is named only where the DNA matches it firmly. Size is stated for part of the rows, as once, few or many counts, or as a class when the clone is expanded.

D: .; size: .; J: TRBJ2-7; length: 15; V: TRBV7-2; CDR3: CASSPPRGHTYEQYF; DNA: TGTGCCAGCAGCCCACCCCGTGGCCACACCTACGAGCAGTACTTC
D: TRBD1; size: once; J: TRBJ1-6; length: 19; V: TRBV5-1; CDR3: CASSFRGQGRASANSPLHF; DNA: TGCGCCAGCAGCTTTCGGGGACAGGGGCGGGCTTCGGCCAATTCACCCCTCCACTTT
D: .; size: few; J: TRBJ1-1; length: 16; V: TRBV7-9; CDR3: CASSLVLQVMNTEAFF; DNA: TGTGCCAGCAGCTTAGTGCTACAGGTCATGAACACTGAAGCTTTCTTT
D: TRBD1; size: .; J: TRBJ2-2; length: 16; V: TRBV19; CDR3: CASNSGQGAYTGELFF; DNA: TGTGCCTCTAACAGTGGACAGGGGGCGTACACCGGGGAGCTGTTTTTT
D: .; size: .; J: TRBJ1-5; length: 13; V: TRBV30; CDR3: CAWSPERYQPQHF; DNA: TGTGCCTGGAGTCCAGAGCGGTATCAGCCCCAGCATTTT
D: .; size: few; J: TRBJ2-6; length: 15; V: TRBV7-2; CDR3: CASSVGRPGANVLTF; DNA: TGTGCCAGCAGCGTGGGGCGCCCTGGGGCCAACGTCCTGACTTTC
D: TRBD1; size: few; J: TRBJ1-2; length: 15; V: TRBV6-1; CDR3: CASSENSRTGYGYTF; DNA: TGTGCCAGCAGTGAAAATTCTAGGACAGGCTATGGCTACACCTTC
D: TRBD1; size: .; J: TRBJ1-2; length: 13; V: TRBV6-5; CDR3: CASREQGAHGYTF; DNA: TGTGCCAGCAGGGAACAGGGGGCGCATGGCTACACCTTC
D: .; size: .; J: TRBJ2-3; length: 15; V: TRBV5-8; CDR3: CASSLITSNTDTQYF; DNA: TGTGCCAGCAGCTTAATAACTAGCAACACAGATACGCAGTATTTT
D: .; size: .; J: TRBJ1-2; length: 13; V: TRBV29-1; CDR3: CSSRTVSSDGYTF; DNA: TGCAGCTCTAGGACAGTAAGTTCGGATGGCTACACCTTC
D: TRBD2; size: .; J: TRBJ2-7; length: 15; V: TRBV9; CDR3: CASSVGLAETYEQYF; DNA: TGTGCCAGCAGCGTAGGACTAGCGGAGACCTACGAGCAGTACTTC
D: .; size: once; J: TRBJ2-2; length: 15; V: TRBV9; CDR3: CASSVKEFNTGELFF; DNA: TGTGCCAGCAGCGTAAAGGAGTTCAACACCGGGGAGCTGTTTTTT
D: .; size: .; J: TRBJ1-1; length: 15; V: TRBV4-1; CDR3: CASSQDKDGRPEAFF; DNA: TGCGCCAGCAGCCAAGATAAGGACGGGAGGCCCGAAGCTTTCTTT
D: .; size: once; J: TRBJ1-1; length: 13; V: TRBV27; CDR3: CASSLPGRTEAFF; DNA: TGTGCCAGCAGTTTACCAGGGAGGACTGAAGCTTTCTTT
D: TRBD1; size: .; J: TRBJ1-5; length: 17; V: TRBV9; CDR3: CASSAAAISTGVQPQHF; DNA: TGTGCCAGCAGCGCCGCCGCTATCTCCACAGGGGTTCAGCCCCAGCATTTT
D: TRBD1; size: .; J: TRBJ2-2; length: 17; V: TRBV18; CDR3: CASSPPTTGMNTGELFF; DNA: TGTGCCAGCTCACCCCCTACGACAGGGATGAACACCGGGGAGCTGTTTTTT
D: TRBD1; size: .; J: TRBJ2-7; length: 15; V: TRBV7-9; CDR3: CASSSGDRAGYEQYF; DNA: TGTGCCAGCAGCTCTGGGGACAGGGCTGGCTACGAGCAGTACTTC
D: TRBD2; size: .; J: TRBJ2-1; length: 13; V: TRBV6-5; CDR3: CASSRGGRNEQFF; DNA: TGTGCCAGCAGCCGGGGGGGCCGGAATGAGCAGTTCTTC
D: .; size: .; J: TRBJ2-1; length: 9; V: TRBV9; CDR3: CASGEEQFF; DNA: TGTGCCTCGGGGGAGGAGCAGTTCTTC
D: TRBD1; size: .; J: TRBJ1-1; length: 15; V: TRBV7-9; CDR3: CASREEGALNTEAFF; DNA: TGTGCCAGCAGGGAGGAGGGGGCCCTGAACACTGAAGCTTTCTTT
D: TRBD1; size: .; J: TRBJ1-5; length: 17; V: TRBV27; CDR3: CASSPYGTGRGNQPQHF; DNA: TGTGCCAGCAGTCCTTATGGGACAGGGAGGGGCAATCAGCCCCAGCATTTT
D: .; size: .; J: TRBJ2-5; length: 13; V: TRBV5-4; CDR3: CASSADNQETQYF; DNA: TGTGCCAGCAGCGCGGACAATCAAGAGACCCAGTACTTC
D: .; size: .; J: TRBJ1-5; length: 12; V: TRBV7-9; CDR3: CASSYDRQYQHF; DNA: TGTGCCAGCAGCTACGACAGGCAGTACCAGCATTTT